These 30 T cell receptor beta chains came from one sample sequenced in a study of radiotherapy plus CTLA-4 blockade in lung cancer. The protocol was immunoSEQ multiplex PCR, while the TCRdb copy is restricted to in-frame clones and leaves out a portion. The top ten clones hold 3% to 3.5% of a sample with approximately 100,000 clones, 75% to 85% of them seen once. This specimen was peripheral blood, taken from a patient treated with radiotherapy plus ipilimumab. These receptors all stem from a human donor with non-small cell lung cancer who had a partial response to radiotherapy plus ipilimumab.

V usage is TRBV4-1 and J usage is TRBJ2-7; 10 bases agree with TRBD2. Looked up from germline, CDR1 is MGHRA and CDR2 is YSYEKL. The CDR3 length is 16 residues. With V trimmed by 6 bases and J by 0 bases, 8 bases remained unmatched. The CDR3 DNA reads TGCGCCAGCAGTTACAGACTAGCGGGCTTCTCCTACGAGCAGTACTTC. Translation: CASSYRLAGFSYEQYF.

This chain links TRBV7-7 with TRBJ2-2; 12 bases line up with TRBD1. The V gene's germline CDR1 is SSHAT and CDR2 FNYEAQ (reference sequence). V was clipped by 6 bases and J by 7 bases; unmatched bases: 6. The CDR3 sequence is 15 residues long. DNA for the CDR3: TGTGCCAGCAGTCGGGACAGGGGGCTTAGCGGGGAGCTGTTTTTT. Translating gives CASSRDRGLSGELFF.

The CDR3 spells CASSSSLSTDTQYF. The CDR3 nucleotides read TGTGCCAGCAGTTCCTCCCTAAGCACAGATACGCAGTATTTT. This chain connects TRBV28 to TRBJ2-3; D uncertain. V gave up 4 bases and J gave up 0 bases, with 8 bases separating them. CDR3 length: 14 amino acids. Germline values: CDR1 MDHEN, CDR2 SYDVKM.

This clone was detected a few times. This chain joins TRBV10-3 and TRBJ2-2; 11 bases agree with TRBD1. Unmatched junction bases numbered 0, after V lost 9 bases and J lost 3 bases. This CDR3 comprises 13 residues. Germline CDR1 and CDR2: ENHRY and SYGVKD. The CDR3 loop reads CAMGQGDTGELFF. CDR3 DNA sequence: TGTGCCATGGGACAGGGGGACACCGGGGAGCTGTTTTTT.

This clone was observed once. This chain uses TRBV6-5 with TRBJ1-1; 9 bases match TRBD1. J was trimmed by 2 bases and V by 0 bases; bases with no gene match: 4. CDR3 length: 16 amino acids. Per germline, CDR1 MNHEY and CDR2 SVGAGI. CDR3 in amino acids: CASSYSGQGLNTEAFF. CDR3 in DNA: TGTGCCAGCAGTTACTCGGGACAGGGATTAAACACTGAAGCTTTCTTT.

This chain joins TRBV7-9 and TRBJ1-5, with D hard to call. The CDR3 is made up of 14 amino acids. Trimming shortened V by 1 base and J by 6 bases, and 10 bases separated the two germline ends. The germline V gene has CDR1 SEHNR and CDR2 FQNEAQ (reference sequence). The CDR3 reads CASSLEREGQPQHF. The CDR3 DNA is TGTGCCAGCAGCTTAGAGCGGGAGGGTCAGCCCCAGCATTTT.

This clone was seen only once. The chain has TRBV19 and TRBJ2-7; TRBD2 aligns across 8 bases. CDR3 length: 14 residues. The junction had 7 bases not matched to a gene; V was cut back by 5 bases and J by 4 bases. CDR1 and CDR2 (germline): LNHDA, SQIVND (reference sequence). The chain's CDR3 is CASSSAGVGYEQYF. CDR3 coding DNA: TGTGCCAGTAGTTCAGCGGGAGTTGGGTACGAGCAGTACTTC.

The V and J genes are TRBV28 and TRBJ2-7, with D perhaps TRBD1 (6 bases). V was trimmed by 7 bases and J by 5 bases, leaving 12 bases between them. From germline, CDR1 is MDHEN and CDR2 SYDVKM. The CDR3 contains 12 residues. CDR3 sequence (DNA): TGTGCCAGCACCCCAGACAGGAACGAGCAGTACTTC. This codes for CASTPDRNEQYF.

This chain joins TRBV27 and TRBJ2-3; weak D call: TRBD2 (6 bases). V was cut by 5 bases and J by 6 bases, with 18 bases left in between. The CDR3 sequence is 15 residues long. Germline V CDR1 and CDR2: MNHEY, SMNVEV (reference sequence). The CDR3 is CASSPGTRLRDTQYF. As DNA, the CDR3 is TGTGCCAGCAGTCCGGGGACTCGCCTCAGGGATACGCAGTATTTT.

This clone showed up just once. The V gene is TRBV6-5, the J gene TRBJ1-2, with D perhaps matching TRBD1 (5 bases). The CDR3 is made up of 13 amino acids. Trimming removed 6 bases at V and 2 bases at J, with 10 bases between. The germline V gene has CDR1 MNHEY and CDR2 SVGAGI. The CDR3 DNA reads TGTGCCAGCAGAGACAGAGGCAACTATGGCTACACCTTC. Translated: CASRDRGNYGYTF.

V usage is TRBV21-1 and J usage is TRBJ2-2; the table's D call, TRBD1, has no DNA check behind it. TRBV21-1 is designated a pseudogene. The CDR3 sequence is 17 residues long. CDR3 sequence reads: CARPKNRQFANTGELFF. In DNA form, the CDR3 reads TGTGCCAGGCCTAAAAACCGACAGTTCGCGAACACCGGGGAGCTGTTTTTT.

This clone was found a few times. The chain is built from TRBV21-1 and TRBJ2-7; the table assigns TRBD1, which was not confirmed against the DNA. TRBV21-1 is designated a pseudogene. The CDR3 sequence is 13 residues long. Here the CDR3 DNA reads TGTGCCAGCAGCAAGAGGGGGCACTACGAGCAGTACTTC. This codes for CASSKRGHYEQYF.

The V and J genes are TRBV28 and TRBJ1-1; no reliable D call. The CDR3 length is 14 residues. V lost 3 bases and J lost 0, with 8 bases in between. The germline CDR1 and CDR2 sequences are MDHEN and SYDVKM. CDR3 loop: CASSFFGVNTEAFF. In DNA, the CDR3 is TGTGCCAGCAGTTTTTTCGGTGTGAACACTGAAGCTTTCTTT.

The chain joins TRBV6-1 to TRBJ1-2, with D perhaps matching TRBD1 (5 bases). Between the trimmed V and J ends, which lost 6 bases and 2 bases, there was a span of 10 bases. The V gene's germline CDR1 is MNHNS and CDR2 SASEGT. The CDR3 extends over 13 amino acids. CDR3 coding DNA: TGTGCCAGCAGAAGACAGCTGAACTATGGCTACACCTTC. Encoded protein: CASRRQLNYGYTF.

This chain connects TRBV18 to TRBJ1-5; no definite D call. Trimming pared 3 bases from V and 3 bases from J, leaving 6 bases between. This CDR3 is 13 amino acids long. Per the germline V gene, CDR1 is KGHSH and CDR2 is LQKENI. The CDR3 region has the DNA TGTGCCAGCTCACCCGAGTACAATCAGCCCCAGCATTTT. Translating gives CASSPEYNQPQHF.

The rearrangement uses TRBV5-1 and TRBJ2-5; D ambiguous. Deletions cut 0 bases from V and 1 base from J, with 7 bases between. The CDR3 consists of 14 residues. CDR1 SGHRS and CDR2 YFSETQ come from the germline V gene. The CDR3 DNA reads as TGCGCCAGCAGCTTGGGACACCTCCAAGAGACCCAGTACTTC. Its translation is CASSLGHLQETQYF.

V gene TRBV21-1 combines with J gene TRBJ1-2; the table assigns TRBD1, which was not confirmed against the DNA. TRBV21-1 is marked as a pseudogene. This CDR3 contains 15 residues. The CDR3 DNA follows: TGTGCCAGCAGCAAAACACGCAGGGAAAGCTATGGCTACACCTTC. This encodes CASSKTRRESYGYTF.

The V gene is TRBV6-1, the J gene TRBJ2-5; D uncertain. The CDR3 covers 15 residues. V was clipped by 4 bases and J by 5 bases, with 17 bases between them. From germline, CDR1 is MNHNS and CDR2 SASEGT. CDR3 in DNA: TGTGCCAGCAGTGCTCGTTCGCTCGGAGTGGAGACCCAGTACTTC. It codes for CASSARSLGVETQYF.

The rearrangement links TRBV18 to TRBJ2-7; D might be TRBD1 (6 bases). The CDR3 runs to 13 residues. Deletions cut 6 bases from V and 5 bases from J, with 14 bases between. Germline V CDR1 and CDR2: KGHSH, LQKENI. CDR3 sequence reads: CASSPGTNHEQYF. In DNA, the CDR3 is TGTGCCAGCTCTCCCGGGACAAACCACGAGCAGTACTTC.

V usage is TRBV28 and J usage is TRBJ2-1; TRBD2 matches at 8 bases. The CDR3 is 14 amino acids. Losses at the gene ends were 3 bases for V and 6 bases for J; bases not matched to a gene: 4. Germline CDR1 reads MDHEN; CDR2 reads SYDVKM. The CDR3 sequence: CASSFSSGGNEQFF. CDR3 DNA sequence: TGTGCCAGCAGTTTCTCCAGCGGGGGCAATGAGCAGTTCTTC.

The genes are TRBV2 and TRBJ2-7, with a weak D call TRBD1 (5 bases). Trimming took 5 bases from V and 3 from J, leaving 11 bases between them. This CDR3 is 13 amino acids long. CDR1 and CDR2 (germline): SNHLY, FYNNEI. The CDR3 reads CASSLDRSYEQYF. The CDR3 DNA reads TGTGCCAGCAGTCTTGACAGAAGCTACGAGCAGTACTTC.

The chain joins TRBV30 to TRBJ2-3; D is perhaps TRBD2 (7 bases). Germline CDR1 reads GTSNPN; CDR2 reads SVGIG (reference sequence). The CDR3 spans 14 residues. Between the trimmed V and J ends, which lost 0 bases and 8 bases, there was a span of 15 bases. Written as DNA, the CDR3 is TGTGCCTGGAGTGTCGGGGGGCCCCTGGGTACGCAGTATTTT. Translated, it gives CAWSVGGPLGTQYF.

This clone showed up many times. The rearrangement joins TRBV29-1 to TRBJ2-7, with 13 nucleotides matching TRBD2. The CDR3 loop spans 14 amino acids. Losses at the gene ends were 6 bases for V and 5 bases for J; bases not matched to a gene: 7. Germline V gives CDR1 SQVTM, CDR2 ANQGSEA. The CDR3 region is CSVDGLAGVDEQYF. In DNA form, the CDR3 reads TGCAGCGTAGATGGACTAGCGGGAGTTGACGAGCAGTACTTC.

The CDR3 DNA sequence: TGTGCCAGCAGCTTCACTCTTACTAGCGGGATAAACGAGCAGTACTTC. It encodes CASSFTLTSGINEQYF. The chain employs TRBV11-2 and TRBJ2-7; 10 bases agree with TRBD2. Germline V lookup: CDR1 SGHAT, CDR2 FQNNGV. V dropped 3 bases and J dropped 5; count of bases not matched to a gene: 10. This CDR3 contains 16 residues. The whole variable domain, remainder taken from reference TRBV11-2 and TRBJ2-7, is EAGVAQSPRYKIIEKRQSVAFWCNPISGHATLYWYQQILGQGPKLLIQFQNNGVVDDSQLPKDRFSAERLKGVDSTLKIQPAKLEDSAVYLCASSFTLTSGINEQYFGPGTRLTVT.

This clone was seen a handful of times. CDR3 coding DNA: TGTGCCATCAGTGAGTCGGGAGGGGTTTACGAGCAGTACTTC. This translates into CAISESGGVYEQYF. This chain links TRBV10-3 with TRBJ2-7; 7 nucleotides match TRBD2. CDR1 and CDR2 from the germline V gene are ENHRY and SYGVKD. The CDR3 runs to 14 residues. V was clipped by 0 bases and J by 4 bases; unmatched bases: 3.

The chain combines TRBV27 with TRBJ1-1; 7 bases are shared with TRBD1. Germline values: CDR1 MNHEY, CDR2 SMNVEV (reference sequence). The CDR3 totals 15 residues. V trimming: 8 bases; J trimming: 4 bases; junction bases outside the gene matches: 13. CDR3 nucleotide sequence: TGTGCCAGCGGCCCCGGCAGGGGGAAAGTCACTGAAGCTTTCTTT. Protein sequence: CASGPGRGKVTEAFF.

The J gene is TRBJ2-5, the V gene TRBV28; TRBD2 matches 10 bases. CDR3 length equals 16 residues. The germline V gene has CDR1 MDHEN and CDR2 SYDVKM. V gave up 4 bases and J gave up 5 bases; unmatched junction bases: 10. The CDR3 reads CASSSPNSGRRETQYF. CDR3 coding DNA: TGTGCCAGCAGTTCCCCAAATAGCGGGAGGAGGGAGACCCAGTACTTC.

This clone was seen more than once but under ten times. The chain joins TRBV28 to TRBJ1-3; 7 bases are shared with TRBD1. Germline CDR1 is MDHEN and CDR2 is SYDVKM. Trimming cost V 3 bases and J 7 bases; bases outside gene matches: 18. The CDR3 has 18 residues. CDR3 in DNA: TGTGCCAGCAGTTTGGCTTACGTCCCAGGACAGGTGTCGAACACCATATATTTT. Amino acid sequence: CASSLAYVPGQVSNTIYF.

This chain uses TRBV19 with TRBJ2-1, with TRBD1 identical over 9 bases. CDR1 is LNHDA, CDR2 SQIVND, per germline (reference sequence). V was pared by 4 bases and J by 2 bases, with 6 bases of the junction left unmatched. This CDR3 spans 16 amino acids. CDR3 residues: CASSKGTGPPYNEQFF. The CDR3 coding sequence is TGTGCCAGTAGTAAGGGGACAGGGCCACCCTACAATGAGCAGTTCTTC.

J is TRBJ2-7 and V is TRBV9; 9 nucleotides match TRBD1. V was clipped by 4 bases and J by 2 bases; unmatched bases: 16. CDR1 is SGDLS and CDR2 is YYNGEE in the germline V gene. The CDR3 extends over 18 amino acids. DNA of the CDR3: TGTGCCAGCAGCCCTCGTCCCGGGACAGGGCAGAGGGCCTACGAGCAGTACTTC. This encodes CASSPRPGTGQRAYEQYF.